This T cell receptor beta chain was obtained from a study of persistence of HIV-infected CD4 T cells. Study context: CD4+ T cells responding to CMV or HIV-1 Gag were isolated. Multiple blood draws of up to 180 mL, except two donors with single leukapheresis.

This clone was found once. Its antigen is undetermined. Cells were stimulated with overlapping HIV-1 Gag 15-mer peptides. CD40L/CD69 double-negative CD45RO-high memory CD4+ T cells were collected. The germline gives CDR1 SNHLY, CDR2 FYNNEI. This CDR3 has 15 amino acids. V lost 1 base and J lost 4; bases outside the gene matches: 1. Sequencing used immunoSEQ version 4 in survey mode. Assay: immunoSEQ multiplex PCR; the TCRdb copy retains only in-frame clones and omits some. Of tens of thousands of clones in the sample, 70% to 75% were seen once. The material was CD4+ T cells sorted from PBMCs after roughly 20-hour stimulation, obtained from a patient who received antiretroviral therapy. The receptor's source is an adult man with HIV who was CMV-seropositive. The chain employs TRBV2 and TRBJ2-3; 11 nucleotides match TRBD1. CDR3 coding DNA: TGTGCCAGCAGTGAAGGGGGACAGGGGGCAGATACGCAGTATTTT. Encoded protein: CASSEGGQGADTQYF.